The 27 T cell receptor beta chains below all came from one sample that was sequenced in a study of beta chain features in type 1 diabetes. As every portion of the isolated RNA was reverse transcribed, the sequencing read expressed TCRB transcripts. Assay: immunoSEQ multiplex PCR; the TCRdb copy retains only in-frame clones and omits some. This table holds about 620,000 clones, roughly 16% found once. Sequenced material: naive CD4+ T cells from blood. Receptor source: a man between 18 and 35 years old in good health.

The chain carries TRBV7-2 and TRBJ1-2, with 12 bases that match TRBD1. The CDR3 is made up of 18 amino acids. Trimming cost V 0 bases and J 2 bases; bases outside gene matches: 7. The germline gives CDR1 SGHTA, CDR2 FQGNSA. CDR3 sequence: CASSLAILGQGANYGYTF. Here the CDR3 DNA reads TGTGCCAGCAGCTTAGCAATCTTGGGACAGGGGGCGAACTATGGCTACACCTTC.

V and J are TRBV9 and TRBJ2-2; TRBD2 agrees at 8 bases. With 3 bases clipped from V and 4 bases from J, the junction kept 17 bases outside the gene matches. The CDR3 is 19 residues long. The V gene's germline CDR1 is SGDLS and CDR2 YYNGEE. This CDR3 is CASSGRPGTRDSSTGELFF. The CDR3 DNA reads TGTGCCAGCAGCGGGCGGCCCGGGACTAGAGATAGTTCCACCGGGGAGCTGTTTTTT.

The chain joins TRBV7-9 to TRBJ2-7; D is undetermined. Trimming removed 2 bases at V and 0 bases at J, with 8 bases between. The CDR3 totals 14 residues. The V gene's germline CDR1 is SEHNR and CDR2 FQNEAQ (reference sequence). The chain's CDR3 is CASSLYENSYEQYF. The CDR3 nucleotides are TGTGCCAGCAGCTTATACGAGAACTCCTACGAGCAGTACTTC.

This clone was detected a few times. The V and J genes are TRBV11-2 and TRBJ2-6; D is possibly TRBD1 (6 bases). Germline CDR1 and CDR2: SGHAT and FQNNGV. The V and J ends lost 5 bases and 3 bases respectively, with 11 bases between them. This CDR3 is built from 15 residues. This CDR3 is CASSSKGDGANVLTF. CDR3 coding DNA: TGTGCCAGCAGCAGTAAGGGGGATGGGGCCAACGTCCTGACTTTC.

V gene TRBV7-3 combines with J gene TRBJ2-4, with D unclear. The CDR3 runs 13 residues. CDR1 and CDR2 (germline): SGHTA, FQGTGA. V was clipped by 0 bases and J by 2 bases, with 2 bases between them. CDR3 DNA sequence: TGTGCCAGCAGCTTAACGTCCAAAAACATTCAGTACTTC. Translated, it gives CASSLTSKNIQYF.

The chain couples TRBV5-1 to TRBJ2-7; weak D call: TRBD1 (7 bases). The CDR3 is made up of 15 amino acids. V was shortened by 3 bases and J by 4 bases, with 17 bases between the two germline ends. CDR1 is SGHRS and CDR2 is YFSETQ in the germline V gene. CDR3 protein: CASSSLAGQLYEQYF. CDR3 bases: TGCGCCAGCAGCTCCCTGGCGGGACAGCTATACGAGCAGTACTTC.

CDR3 region: CASSSTPPGRGYSNQPQHF. CDR3 coding DNA: TGTGCCAGCAGTTCAACCCCCCCGGGGAGGGGCTATAGCAATCAGCCCCAGCATTTT. The chain couples TRBV2 to TRBJ1-5, with D possibly being TRBD1 (5 bases). Per germline, CDR1 SNHLY and CDR2 FYNNEI. Trimming removed 5 bases from V and 0 bases from J, with 23 bases in between. This CDR3 comprises 19 residues.

The chain joins TRBV7-9 to TRBJ2-2; D might be TRBD1 or TRBD2, each matching 5 bases. Germline V gene lookup returns CDR1 SEHNR and CDR2 FQNEAQ (reference sequence). The CDR3 extends over 14 amino acids. Trimming stripped 0 bases from V and 6 bases from J, with 8 bases between. CDR3 sequence (DNA): TGTGCCAGCAGCTTAGCAGGGACGCCCGGGGAGCTGTTTTTT. Translating gives CASSLAGTPGELFF.

This rearrangement joins TRBV7-3 to TRBJ2-4; 7 nucleotides align to TRBD2. The junction had 3 bases not matched to a gene; V was cut back by 2 bases and J by 2 bases. The CDR3 has 15 residues. In germline, CDR1 is SGHTA, CDR2 FQGTGA. The DNA for the CDR3 is TGTGCCAGCAGCTTAGGCGGGAGACCCAAAAACATTCAGTACTTC. Encoded protein: CASSLGGRPKNIQYF.

This clone occurred a few times. The chain uses TRBV11-1 and TRBJ2-1; perhaps TRBD2 as D (6 bases). Germline V gene data show CDR1 as SGHAT and CDR2 as FQDESV (reference sequence). This CDR3 contains 15 residues. Trimming left V 6 bases short and J 2 bases short, with 14 bases between. The CDR3 DNA reads TGTGCCAGCAGACCTCGTTGGGGGGCCTACAATGAGCAGTTCTTC. The encoded protein is CASRPRWGAYNEQFF. The variable domain in full, completed from reference TRBV11-1 and TRBJ2-1, reads EAEVAQSPRYKITEKSQAVAFWCDPISGHATLYWYRQILGQGPELLVQFQDESVVDDSQLPKDRFSAERLKGVDSTLKIQPAELGDSAMYLCASRPRWGAYNEQFFGPGTRLTVL.

The chain recombines TRBV7-3 with TRBJ2-3; D might be TRBD2 (7 bases). The length of the CDR3 is 18 residues. Germline V CDR1 and CDR2: SGHTA, FQGTGA. Trimming took 5 bases from V and 0 from J, leaving 21 bases between them. Here the CDR3 reads CASSLNRGALISTDTQYF. The CDR3 DNA reads as TGTGCCAGCAGCCTTAATCGGGGGGCCCTGATAAGCACAGATACGCAGTATTTT. Full variable domain (missing parts from reference TRBV7-3 and TRBJ2-3): GAGVSQTPSNKVTEKGKYVELRCDPISGHTALYWYRQSLGQGPEFLIYFQGTGAADDSGLPNDRFFAVRPEGSVSTLKIQRTERGDSAVYLCASSLNRGALISTDTQYFGPGTRLTVL.

This clone was detected only a few times. The V and J genes are TRBV30 and TRBJ2-7; perhaps TRBD1 as D (5 bases). The V gene lost 3 bases and the J gene lost 4 bases, with 10 bases spanning the gap. Germline V gives CDR1 GTSNPN, CDR2 SVGIG (reference sequence). This CDR3 region has 12 residues. DNA of the CDR3: TGTGCCTGGAGGGTGACAGTGTACGAGCAGTACTTC. It specifies CAWRVTVYEQYF.

J is TRBJ1-3 and V is TRBV5-1; D perhaps matches TRBD1 (6 bases). Trimming took off 0 bases at V and 1 base at J, with 8 bases between the two ends. The CDR3 runs 15 residues. Germline V gene sequence: CDR1 SGHRS, CDR2 YFSETQ. Here the CDR3 reads CASSLEQGSGNTIYF. Here the CDR3 DNA reads TGCGCCAGCAGCTTGGAACAGGGTTCTGGAAACACCATATATTTT.

V is TRBV19 and J is TRBJ2-7; 9 bases map to TRBD2. This CDR3 has 16 residues. Trimming removed 2 bases from V and 6 bases from J; junction bases left unmatched: 11. Germline-derived CDR1 and CDR2 are LNHDA and SQIVND (reference sequence). CDR3 loop: CASSIRAGGLKAEQYF. The CDR3 nucleotides read TGTGCCAGTAGTATAAGGGCGGGAGGGCTCAAAGCCGAGCAGTACTTC.

This clone was seen a few times. This rearrangement joins TRBV7-2 to TRBJ1-4, with D tentatively TRBD1 (6 bases). V was shortened by 5 bases and J by 5 bases, with 15 bases between the two germline ends. In germline, CDR1 is SGHTA, CDR2 FQGNSA. The CDR3 sequence is 15 residues long. The CDR3 nucleotides read TGTGCCAGCAGCCCCGGGTTTAGGGGGAATGAAAAACTGTTTTTT. It encodes CASSPGFRGNEKLFF.

This clone turned up a few times. The chain uses TRBV23-1 and TRBJ2-7, with 7 nucleotides matching TRBD1. TRBV23-1 falls under the ORF class, with uncertain function. V trimming: 5 bases; J trimming: 1 base; junction bases outside the gene matches: 5. This CDR3 comprises 14 residues. The CDR3 region is CASSLGTASYEQYF. CDR3 sequence (DNA): TGCGCCAGCAGTTTAGGGACAGCGTCCTACGAGCAGTACTTC.

The J gene is TRBJ1-1, the V gene TRBV7-2, with D maybe TRBD1 (5 bases). The length of the CDR3 is 14 residues. Germline CDR1 reads SGHTA; CDR2 reads FQGNSA. The ends were cut back, 4 bases at V and 7 bases at J, with 16 bases in the middle. The chain's CDR3 is CASSSNSAGGEAFF. The DNA of the CDR3 is TGTGCCAGCAGCTCCAACTCCGCCGGGGGTGAAGCTTTCTTT.

This clone was seen a handful of times. As DNA, the CDR3 is TGTGCCAGCAGCTTGCTGGCGGGGACTGATACTCAAGAGACCCAGTACTTC. Residues: CASSLLAGTDTQETQYF. The chain joins TRBV5-6 to TRBJ2-5, with D perhaps matching TRBD2 (6 bases). The CDR3 is made up of 17 amino acids. V was shortened by 1 base and J by 2 bases, with 18 bases between the two germline ends. Looked up from germline, CDR1 is SGHDT and CDR2 is YYEEEE.

This clone occurred a few times. The rearrangement joins TRBV11-2 to TRBJ2-7; D uncertain. CDR1 SGHAT and CDR2 FQNNGV come from the germline V gene. The ends were cut back, 5 bases at V and 0 bases at J, with 11 bases in the middle. The CDR3 length is 14 residues. The CDR3 DNA is TGTGCCAGCAGCGCCCGACTGGGCTCCTACGAGCAGTACTTC. Translation: CASSARLGSYEQYF.

The chain employs TRBV28 and TRBJ1-1, with 7 nucleotides matching TRBD1. Germline CDR1 and CDR2: MDHEN and SYDVKM. CDR3 length: 15 residues. Unmatched junction bases numbered 16, after V lost 5 bases and J lost 10 bases. The chain's CDR3 is CASSLPTGIANSAFF. The CDR3 region has the DNA TGTGCCAGCAGTCTACCGACAGGGATCGCAAACTCAGCTTTCTTT.

This clone occurred a few times. The V gene is TRBV11-1, the J gene TRBJ2-1; 10 bases are shared with TRBD2. This CDR3 has 13 residues. Looked up from germline, CDR1 is SGHAT and CDR2 is FQDESV (reference sequence). V lost 8 bases and J lost 7; bases outside the gene matches: 5. This chain's CDR3 is CASQREGPNEQFF. The CDR3 coding sequence is TGTGCCAGCCAGCGGGAGGGCCCTAATGAGCAGTTCTTC.

This clone has just a few counts. The CDR3 region has the DNA TGTGCCAGCAGCCGACTAGCGGGAGGTAAAGATACGCAGTATTTT. It translates to CASSRLAGGKDTQYF. The chain combines TRBV5-4 with TRBJ2-3; 13 bases line up with TRBD2. The germline V gene has CDR1 SGHNT and CDR2 YYREEE (reference sequence). The CDR3 is made up of 15 amino acids. Trimming cost V 4 bases and J 5 bases; bases outside gene matches: 4.

The chain employs TRBV4-3 and TRBJ1-4; possibly TRBD1 for D (6 bases). Germline values: CDR1 LGHNA, CDR2 YSLEER. This CDR3 is built from 16 residues. Between the trimmed V and J ends, which lost 3 bases and 3 bases, there was a span of 14 bases. The DNA for the CDR3 is TGCGCCAGCAGCCAGGCCACACAGGGATCTAATGAAAAACTGTTTTTT. This gives the protein CASSQATQGSNEKLFF.

The chain employs TRBV10-3 and TRBJ2-3, with D hard to call. V lost 2 bases and J lost 0, with 9 bases in between. The germline V gene has CDR1 ENHRY and CDR2 SYGVKD. The CDR3 length is 15 residues. DNA for the CDR3: TGTGCCATCAGTGAGGTCAGCAGTAGCACAGATACGCAGTATTTT. Translating it yields CAISEVSSSTDTQYF.

The gene calls are TRBV2 and TRBJ1-2; D may be TRBD1 (5 bases). Trimming took 7 bases from V and 0 from J, leaving 12 bases between them. Germline CDR1 SNHLY, CDR2 FYNNEI. The CDR3 is 14 amino acids. CDR3: CASIQVTANYGYTF. The CDR3 bases are TGTGCCAGCATACAGGTGACAGCTAACTATGGCTACACCTTC.

This clone was picked up a small number of times. The chain carries TRBV19 and TRBJ2-4, with 8 bases matching TRBD1. There are 15 residues in the CDR3. In germline, CDR1 is LNHDA, CDR2 SQIVND (reference sequence). Unmatched junction bases numbered 4, after V lost 6 bases and J lost 0 bases. CDR3 in DNA: TGTGCCAGTAGCGGACAGGGAGTAGCCAAAAACATTCAGTACTTC. Its translation is CASSGQGVAKNIQYF.

In the case of this clone: Other DNA sequences in the sample encode the same CDR3. This chain links TRBV5-4 with TRBJ1-2; 8 bases fit TRBD1. Losses at the gene ends were 4 bases for V and 2 bases for J; bases not matched to a gene: 4. CDR1 is SGHNT, CDR2 YYREEE, per germline (reference sequence). CDR3 length: 14 amino acids. CDR3 sequence reads: CASSRGQGNYGYTF. The CDR3 region has the DNA TGTGCCAGCAGCCGTGGACAGGGCAACTATGGCTACACCTTC.